The following is a T cell receptor (beta chain) sequence with its context. Antigen specificity is unknown. CDR1 and CDR2 from the germline V gene are SNHLY and FYNNEI. The CDR3 has 15 residues. The V and J ends lost 4 bases and 11 bases, in that order; junction bases with no gene match: 8. These data belong to a study of cytomegalovirus exposure and HLA in healthy donors. Study context: From donors who were HLA-typed, an early data release held 80 million to 95 million unique TCRs. Study-wide results and limits: In all likelihood, a cluster of highly shared sequence variants was a sequencing artifact. A later analysis linked a missense variant in DCLRE1C to the trimming of TCR beta V and J genes.

The PCR used 60 Vbeta and 13 Jbeta primers. Per the authors' pipeline: The authors later counted roughly 79 million unique TCR beta chains, roughly 11 million of them shared. Produced via immunoSEQ multiplex PCR; TCRdb's table is partial and in-frame only. That table furnishes V, J and clone size, whereas the DNA furnished D and trimming. The data show tens of thousands of clones, almost 85% seen once. The genes are TRBV2 and TRBJ2-3; 14 positions match TRBD2. The clonotype was recovered from a man in his fifties or sixties in good health and CMV-seronegative. The sequenced sample consisted of PBMCs. DNA for the CDR3: TGTGCCAGCAGTGCGGGACTAGCGGGGGCGGGGGGGCAGTATTTT. As protein: CASSAGLAGAGGQYF.